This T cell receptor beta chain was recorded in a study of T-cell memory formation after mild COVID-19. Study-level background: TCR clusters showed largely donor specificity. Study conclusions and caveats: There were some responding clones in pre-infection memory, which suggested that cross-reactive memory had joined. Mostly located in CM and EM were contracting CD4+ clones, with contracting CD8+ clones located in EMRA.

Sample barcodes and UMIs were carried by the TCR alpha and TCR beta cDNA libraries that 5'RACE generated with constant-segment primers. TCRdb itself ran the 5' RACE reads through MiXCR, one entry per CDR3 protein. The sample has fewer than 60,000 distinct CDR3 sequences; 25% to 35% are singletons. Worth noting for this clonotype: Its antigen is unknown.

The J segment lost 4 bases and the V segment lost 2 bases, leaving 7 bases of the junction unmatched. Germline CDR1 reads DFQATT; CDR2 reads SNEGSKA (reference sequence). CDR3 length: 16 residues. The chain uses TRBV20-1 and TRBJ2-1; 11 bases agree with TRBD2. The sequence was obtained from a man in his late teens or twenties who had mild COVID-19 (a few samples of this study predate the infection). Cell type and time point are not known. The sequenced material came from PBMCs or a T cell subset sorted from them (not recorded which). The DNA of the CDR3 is TGCAGTGCTAGACTAGCGGGGGGTATAGGGTACAATGAGCAGTTCTTC. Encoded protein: CSARLAGGIGYNEQFF.